This T cell receptor beta chain was recorded in a study of breast tumors, draining lymph nodes, adjacent tissues. As to this clonotype: A much larger clone lies a single base off, so this may be a read error.

In TCRdb, the multiplex PCR reads were re-called with MiXCR into one record per CDR3 protein. The sample lists approximately 100,000 distinct CDR3 sequences, over 20% occurring once. This CDR3 is built from 12 residues. The V end lost 7 bases, the J end lost 5 bases, and 11 bases lay between the germline ends. Germline lookup yields CDR1 LNHDA and CDR2 SQIVND (reference sequence). Axillary draining lymph nodes of breast cancer patients supplied the node samples. The gene calls are TRBV19 and TRBJ2-5; D tentatively fits TRBD1 or TRBD2 (6 bases each). This clonotype was obtained from a female donor with breast cancer. Some clones in this sample may be carry-over from other donors' samples. Sequences were obtained from axillary lymph node tissue. In DNA form, the CDR3 reads TGTGCCAGTACTAGGGGGGCGGAGACCCAGTACTTC. This translates into CASTRGAETQYF.